This entry lists 18 T cell receptor beta chains sequenced from one sample in a study of cytomegalovirus exposure and HLA in healthy donors. The PCR contained 60 Vbeta and 13 Jbeta primers. Method: immunoSEQ multiplex PCR; TCRdb's copy keeps in-frame clones and lacks some. Its table lists 200,000 or so clones. The sample taken for sequencing was PBMCs. Receptors originate from a boy younger than 18 in good health and CMV-seronegative.

The J gene is TRBJ2-3, the V gene TRBV2; 11 nucleotides align to TRBD2. Germline assignment: CDR1 SNHLY and CDR2 FYNNEI. This CDR3 has 15 residues. V shed 4 bases, J shed 4 bases, and the junction held 4 bases outside the gene matches. CDR3 bases: TGTGCCAGCAGTGTACTAGCGGGGGAGGCAGATACGCAGTATTTT. Translating gives CASSVLAGEADTQYF.

This chain connects TRBV5-5 to TRBJ1-2; the D gene is possibly TRBD1 (5 bases). Trimming took 0 bases from V and 0 from J, leaving 18 bases between them. The germline CDR1 and CDR2 sequences are SGHKS and YYEKEE (reference sequence). This CDR3 has 18 residues. CDR3 region: CASSLVLARAQTNYGYTF. CDR3 in DNA: TGTGCCAGCAGCTTGGTTCTCGCCAGGGCCCAGACTAACTATGGCTACACCTTC. Filled out from reference TRBV5-5 and TRBJ1-2, the complete variable domain reads DAGVTQSPTHLIKTRGQQVTLRCSPISGHKSVSWYQQVLGQGPQFIFQYYEKEERGRGNFPDRFSARQFPNYSSELNVNALLLGDSALYLCASSLVLARAQTNYGYTFGSGTRLTVV.

About this clone itself: One junction end does not reproduce the germline sequence, and a read error may be involved. The same CDR3 can be traced to other DNA sequences in this sample. The gene calls are TRBV15 and TRBJ1-3; D remains ambiguous. CDR3 length equals 15 residues. Germline CDR1 is LNHNV and CDR2 is YYDKDF (reference sequence). The CDR3 bases are TGTGCCACCAGCAGAGATCGGGGATCTGGAAACACTATATATTTT. Protein product: CATSRDRGSGNTIYF.

V and J are TRBV4-2 and TRBJ2-5; 9 nucleotides agree with TRBD2. After removal of 1 base from V and 5 bases from J, the junction contained 8 bases not matched to a gene. Germline assignment: CDR1 LGHNA and CDR2 YNFKEQ. The CDR3 is 16 residues long. DNA of the CDR3: TGTGCCAGCAGCCAAGGCGGGGGGGCCGAAGGGGAGACCCAGTACTTC. Protein product: CASSQGGGAEGETQYF.

V gene TRBV6-5 combines with J gene TRBJ2-5; maybe TRBD2 (5 bases). CDR1 is MNHEY, CDR2 SVGAGI, per germline. This CDR3 region has 14 residues. Trimming stripped 2 bases from V and 5 bases from J, with 12 bases between. CDR3 nucleotide sequence: TGTGCCAGCAGTTACCTGAGGGCTGGGGAGACCCAGTACTTC. Translating it yields CASSYLRAGETQYF.

This sequence joins TRBV5-4 and TRBJ2-3; TRBD1 aligns across 10 bases. The V and J ends lost 4 bases and 5 bases, in that order; junction bases with no gene match: 10. Germline V gene sequence: CDR1 SGHNT, CDR2 YYREEE (reference sequence). CDR3 length equals 16 residues. The CDR3 here is CASSPTGQGQEDTQYF. The CDR3 DNA is TGTGCCAGCAGCCCCACGGGACAGGGGCAGGAAGATACGCAGTATTTT.

The chain is built from TRBV12-5 and TRBJ1-1; TRBD1 is a possible D gene (5 bases). Per the germline V gene, CDR1 is LGHNT and CDR2 is FRNRAP. V lost 2 bases and J 11 bases, leaving 18 bases between the germline ends. The CDR3 is made up of 14 amino acids. Written as DNA, the CDR3 is TGTGCTAGTGGTTTGTGGCAAGGGGAGGATGAGGCTTTCTTT. Its protein is CASGLWQGEDEAFF. The variable domain in full, with the rest retrieved from reference TRBV12-5 and TRBJ1-1, is DARVTQTPRHKVTEMGQEVTMRCQPILGHNTVFWYRQTMMQGLELLAYFRNRAPLDDSGMPKDRFSAEMPDATLATLKIQPSEPRDSAVYFCASGLWQGEDEAFFGQGTRLTVV.

The chain is built from TRBV2 and TRBJ2-5, with D possibly matching TRBD1 (5 bases). This CDR3 has 13 residues. CDR1 SNHLY and CDR2 FYNNEI come from the germline V gene. Trimming shortened V by 4 bases and J by 2 bases, and 8 bases separated the two germline ends. CDR3 region: CASSGGRQETQYF. Written as DNA, the CDR3 is TGTGCCAGCAGTGGGGGCAGGCAAGAGACCCAGTACTTC.

This chain uses TRBV4-2 with TRBJ2-3; the match to TRBD1 covers 8 bases. Germline trimming cut 4 bases from V and 0 bases from J; bases unmatched to any gene: 6. This CDR3 has 16 amino acids. The germline gives CDR1 LGHNA, CDR2 YNFKEQ. As DNA, the CDR3 is TGTGCCAGCAGCCTGAAGGGACAGGTCAGCACAGATACGCAGTATTTT. This encodes CASSLKGQVSTDTQYF.

The chain uses TRBV28 and TRBJ2-7; D not certain. This CDR3 comprises 15 residues. Germline lookup yields CDR1 MDHEN and CDR2 SYDVKM. The germline V and J ends were trimmed by 4 bases and 2 bases, with 15 bases remaining between them. CDR3 sequence reads: CASSSSSVATYEQYF. DNA for the CDR3: TGTGCCAGCAGTTCCAGCAGCGTAGCCACCTACGAGCAGTACTTC.

The V gene is TRBV19, the J gene TRBJ2-1, with 7 nucleotides matching TRBD1. This CDR3 region has 15 residues. Germline V gene lookup returns CDR1 LNHDA and CDR2 SQIVND (reference sequence). Unmatched junction bases numbered 7, after V lost 1 base and J lost 7 bases. Here the CDR3 DNA reads TGTGCCAGTAGTATAGTGGGACAGAGGTATAATGAGCAGTTCTTC. This encodes CASSIVGQRYNEQFF.

The V and J genes are TRBV18 and TRBJ1-1; 8 positions match TRBD1. The J segment lost 6 bases and the V segment lost 2 bases, leaving 5 bases of the junction unmatched. The CDR3 is 14 residues long. Per germline, CDR1 KGHSH and CDR2 LQKENI. Here the CDR3 reads CASSPWEQGAEAFF. The DNA for the CDR3 is TGTGCCAGCTCACCATGGGAACAGGGGGCTGAAGCTTTCTTT.

The V gene is TRBV5-1, the J gene TRBJ2-7, with 9 bases that match TRBD1. CDR3 size: 14 residues. Germline V lookup: CDR1 SGHRS, CDR2 YFSETQ. Trimming cost V 4 bases and J 6 bases; bases outside gene matches: 8. DNA of the CDR3: TGCGCCAGCAGCAGGGACAGGGCACGAGTCGAGCAGTACTTC. This translates into CASSRDRARVEQYF.

This sequence joins TRBV7-2 and TRBJ2-5, with 11 bases identical to TRBD2. CDR3 length: 14 residues. In germline, CDR1 is SGHTA, CDR2 FQGNSA. J gave up 5 bases and V 6 bases, and 5 bases lay outside the gene matches. The CDR3 region is CASSRGTSGETQYF. In DNA form, the CDR3 reads TGTGCCAGCAGTCGTGGGACTAGCGGTGAGACCCAGTACTTC.

The chain has TRBV5-1 and TRBJ2-1; 10 bases align to TRBD2. V lost 2 bases to trimming and J lost 4 bases; unmatched junction nucleotides: 12. Germline-derived CDR1 and CDR2 are SGHRS and YFSETQ. The CDR3 sequence is 18 residues long. The CDR3 loop is CASSLGTSGATGYNEQFF. CDR3 sequence (DNA): TGCGCCAGCAGCTTAGGAACTAGCGGGGCTACGGGATACAATGAGCAGTTCTTC.

V usage is TRBV5-1 and J usage is TRBJ2-7; 7 bases fit TRBD2. The germline V gene encodes CDR1 SGHRS and CDR2 YFSETQ. There are 13 residues in the CDR3. The ends lost 3 bases at V and 0 bases at J; junction bases unmatched: 0. CDR3 residues: CASSSGGSYEQYF. CDR3 DNA: TGCGCCAGCAGCTCGGGAGGCTCCTACGAGCAGTACTTC.

The chain joins TRBV7-9 to TRBJ2-5, with 8 bases fitting TRBD1. The CDR3 is 16 residues long. The germline gives CDR1 SEHNR, CDR2 FQNEAQ (reference sequence). V was pared by 5 bases and J by 2 bases, with 10 bases of the junction left unmatched. CDR3 DNA sequence: TGTGCCAGCAGCCCTGGGGACAGGTCCCTACAAGAGACCCAGTACTTC. This gives the protein CASSPGDRSLQETQYF. The entire variable domain, with the rest obtained from reference TRBV7-9 and TRBJ2-5, is as follows: DTGVSQNPRHKITKRGQNVTFRCDPISEHNRLYWYRQTLGQGPEFLTYFQNEAQLEKSRLLSDRFSAERPKGSFSTLEIQRTEQGDSAMYLCASSPGDRSLQETQYFGPGTRLLVL.

In the case of this clone: The sample carries other DNA sequences with the same CDR3. The rearrangement links TRBV6-4 to TRBJ1-6; no clear D. Between the trimmed V and J ends, which lost 3 bases and 7 bases, there was a span of 10 bases. This CDR3 region has 14 residues. Germline lookup yields CDR1 MRHNA and CDR2 SNTAGT. The CDR3 loop is CASSEHNTNSPLHF. The CDR3 nucleotides read TGTGCCAGCAGTGAACATAACACCAATTCACCCCTCCACTTT.